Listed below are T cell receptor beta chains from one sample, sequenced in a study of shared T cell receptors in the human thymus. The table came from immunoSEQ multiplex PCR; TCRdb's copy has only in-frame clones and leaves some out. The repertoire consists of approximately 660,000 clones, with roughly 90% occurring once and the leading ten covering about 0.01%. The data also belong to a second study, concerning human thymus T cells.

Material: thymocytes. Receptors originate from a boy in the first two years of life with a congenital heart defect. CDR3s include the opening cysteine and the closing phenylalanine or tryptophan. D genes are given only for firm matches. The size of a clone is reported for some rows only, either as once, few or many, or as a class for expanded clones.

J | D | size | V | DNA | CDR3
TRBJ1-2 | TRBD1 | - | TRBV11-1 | TGTGCCAGCAGCCCGAAGACAGGGGGGTTGCTTGACTATGGCTACACCTTC | CASSPKTGGLLDYGYTF
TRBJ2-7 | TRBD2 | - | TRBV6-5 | TGTGCCAGCAGTCCGACTAGCGGGGAGTCCTACGAGCAGTACTTC | CASSPTSGESYEQYF
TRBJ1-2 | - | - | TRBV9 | TGTGCCAGCAGCGTAGTAGTGCGGGGTTTCGTGTCGCGCTACACCTTC | CASSVVVRGFVSRYTF
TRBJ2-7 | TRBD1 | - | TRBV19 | TGTGCCAGTAGGGACCCCGACAGGGCCAACGAGCAGTACTTC | CASRDPDRANEQYF
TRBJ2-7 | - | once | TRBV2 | TGTGCCAGCAGTGCCGTCGTACTACACAATACCTACGAGCAGTACTTC | CASSAVVLHNTYEQYF
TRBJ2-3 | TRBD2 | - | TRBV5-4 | TGTGCCAGCAGCTTGGGGACTAGCGGGAGCCTGTCCACAGATACGCAGTATTTT | CASSLGTSGSLSTDTQYF
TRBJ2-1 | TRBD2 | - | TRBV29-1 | TGCAGCGTGCGGGGACTAGCGGGAGACCCACCTTACAATGAGCAGTTCTTC | CSVRGLAGDPPYNEQFF
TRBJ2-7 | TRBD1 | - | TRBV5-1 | TGCGCCAGCAGCCCCGGCGGGGGACAGGGGTTTTACGAGCAGTACTTC | CASSPGGGQGFYEQYF
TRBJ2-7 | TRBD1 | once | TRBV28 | TGTGCCAACAGCAGGGGACAGAACTACGAGCAGTACTTC | CANSRGQNYEQYF
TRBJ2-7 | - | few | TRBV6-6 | TGTGCCAGCAGGGATGGGGAGAACGAGCAGTACTTC | CASRDGENEQYF
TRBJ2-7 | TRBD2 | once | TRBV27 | TGTGCCAGCAGGTTGGGAGGGAACTACGAGCAGTACTTC | CASRLGGNYEQYF
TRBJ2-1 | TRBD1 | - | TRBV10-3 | TGTGCCATCACCCCTAATGGAGGGACAGGGACAAATGAGCAGTTCTTC | CAITPNGGTGTNEQFF
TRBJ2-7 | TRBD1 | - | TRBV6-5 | TGTGCCAGCAGTTACTACCCAGCGAAGGGGGCGGAAGAGCAGTACTTC | CASSYYPAKGAEEQYF
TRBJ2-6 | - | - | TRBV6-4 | TGTGCCAGCAGTGACCGACGGAGCTCTGGGGCCAACGTCCTGACTTTC | CASSDRRSSGANVLTF
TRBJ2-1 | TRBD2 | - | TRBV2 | TGTGCCAGCAGTACCGGGACTAGAGCCTACAATGAGCAGTTCTTC | CASSTGTRAYNEQFF
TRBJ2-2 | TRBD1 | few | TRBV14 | TGTGCCAGCAGCCAAACGGACAGGGGAACCGGGGAGCTGTTTTTT | CASSQTDRGTGELFF
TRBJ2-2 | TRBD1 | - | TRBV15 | TGTGCCACCAGCAGAGATGGGAAGACCGGGACAGGGAATTTTCTCGCGAACACCGGGGAGCTGTTTTTT | CATSRDGKTGTGNFLANTGELFF
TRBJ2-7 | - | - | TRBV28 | TGTGCCAGCCGGAGGGGAAATTCCTACGAGCAGTACTTC | CASRRGNSYEQYF
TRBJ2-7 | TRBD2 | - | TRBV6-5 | TGTGCCAGCAGTTTGGGGGGGTACTACGAGCAGTACTTC | CASSLGGYYEQYF
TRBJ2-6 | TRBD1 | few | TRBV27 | TGTGCCAGCAGAGACAGGGACAGATTAGGAAGCTCTGGGGCCAACGTCCTGACTTTC | CASRDRDRLGSSGANVLTF
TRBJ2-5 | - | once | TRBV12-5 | TGTGCTAGTGCCACTGACCGCCCGGGGACCCAGTACTTC | CASATDRPGTQYF
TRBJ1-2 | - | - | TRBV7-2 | TGTGCCAGCAGGCTTCCCAGGACAGTTACTAACTATGGCTACACCTTC | CASRLPRTVTNYGYTF
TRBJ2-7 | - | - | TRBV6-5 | TGTGCCAGCAGTTTCCTCGACACAGGGAAAGGCTACGAGCAGTACTTC | CASSFLDTGKGYEQYF
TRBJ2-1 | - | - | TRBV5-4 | TGTGCCAGCAGCTTGGTGGCTGGCGGAAGCTCCTACAATGAGCAGTTCTTC | CASSLVAGGSSYNEQFF
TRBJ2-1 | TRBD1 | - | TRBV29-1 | TGCAGCGCGGCGACAGGGGCGTACAATGAGCAGTTCTTC | CSAATGAYNEQFF
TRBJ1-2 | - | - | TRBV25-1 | TGTGCCAGCAGTTGGGGAGACAGGCCTGGCTACACCTTC | CASSWGDRPGYTF
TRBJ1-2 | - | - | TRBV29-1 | TGCAGCGTTGAAGAGGGGGGTGGGAGCTTTGGCTACACCTTC | CSVEEGGGSFGYTF
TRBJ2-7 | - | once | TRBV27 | TGTGCCAGCAGTCCCTCGGGAAGGGCCTACGAGCAGTACTTC | CASSPSGRAYEQYF
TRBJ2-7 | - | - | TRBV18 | TGTGCCAGCTCACCACGGAGGACGACCTACGAGCAGTACTTC | CASSPRRTTYEQYF
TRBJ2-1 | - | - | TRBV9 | TGTGCCAGCAGCGTACGAGGGGGCAATGAGCAGTTCTTC | CASSVRGGNEQFF
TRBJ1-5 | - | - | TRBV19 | TGTGCCAGTAGTACCCGAGCGGGAAATCAGCCCCAGCATTTT | CASSTRAGNQPQHF
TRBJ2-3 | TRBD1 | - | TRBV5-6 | TGTGCCAGCAGCTTGATCACGGGACAGTTCACAGATACGCAGTATTTT | CASSLITGQFTDTQYF
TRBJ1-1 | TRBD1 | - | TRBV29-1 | TGCAGCGTCCACGGGGACAGGGTGGGGTCTGAAGCTTTCTTT | CSVHGDRVGSEAFF
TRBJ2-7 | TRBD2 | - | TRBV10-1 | TGCGCCAGCAGTGACCAGCGGGACTTCTCCTACGAGCAGTACTTC | CASSDQRDFSYEQYF
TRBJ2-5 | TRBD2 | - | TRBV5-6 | TGTGCCAGCAGCTCGCGGGGGGGGGAAGAGACCCAGTACTTC | CASSSRGGEETQYF
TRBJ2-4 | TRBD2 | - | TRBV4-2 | TGTGCCAGCAGCCAAGATAGAGAGCGGGAGACCCCCGGGGCCAAAAACATTCAGTACTTC | CASSQDRERETPGAKNIQYF
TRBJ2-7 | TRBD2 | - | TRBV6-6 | TGTGCCAGCAGTGATGGAGAGCGGGAGGTATGCGAGCAGTACTTC | CASSDGEREVCEQYF
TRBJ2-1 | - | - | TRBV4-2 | TGTGCCAGCAGCCATGGGCAGCGGTCGCCCAATGAGCAGTTCTTC | CASSHGQRSPNEQFF
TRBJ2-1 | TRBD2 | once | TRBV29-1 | TGCAGCGTTGAGTCCCGACTAGCCAGGGTGGATGAGCAGTTCTTC | CSVESRLARVDEQFF
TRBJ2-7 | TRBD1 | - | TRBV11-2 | TGTGCCAGCAGCTTAGACCGGGACAGTGCCTACGAGCAGTACTTC | CASSLDRDSAYEQYF
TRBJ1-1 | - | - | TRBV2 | TGTGCCAGCAGTAGGACACTGGAAGCTTTCTTT | CASSRTLEAFF
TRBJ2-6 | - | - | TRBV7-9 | TGTGCCAGCAGCCGAACAGGGACTGGGGCCAACGTCCTGACTTTC | CASSRTGTGANVLTF
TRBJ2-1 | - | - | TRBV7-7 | TGTGCCAGCAGCTTGCCAGGGGTAAAGAATGAGCAGTTCTTC | CASSLPGVKNEQFF
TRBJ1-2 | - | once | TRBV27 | TGTGCCAGCAGTTCGCTTACTACCTGGGGGCCCGCGTATGGCTACACCTTC | CASSSLTTWGPAYGYTF
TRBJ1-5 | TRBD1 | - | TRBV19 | TGTGCCAGTAGTATGAAGGCCCGGACGACAGGGCTTTATAGCAATCAGCCCCAGCATTTT | CASSMKARTTGLYSNQPQHF
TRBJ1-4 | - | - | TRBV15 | TGTGCCACCAGCAGAGATAGGCGGCTCAATGAAAAACTGTTTTTT | CATSRDRRLNEKLFF
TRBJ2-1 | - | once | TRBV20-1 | TGCAGTTTTTTAAGGGGTGAGCAGTTCTTC | CSFLRGEQFF
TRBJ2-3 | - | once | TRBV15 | TGTGCCACCAGCAGAGAGGAGGTGACAGATACGCAGTATTTT | CATSREEVTDTQYF
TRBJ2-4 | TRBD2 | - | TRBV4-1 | TGCGCCAGCAGCCAATTATGGGCCTTCTTAGCGGGAGGAGCCAAAAACATTCAGTACTTC | CASSQLWAFLAGGAKNIQYF
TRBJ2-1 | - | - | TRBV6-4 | TGTGCCGAAGAAGGCTGGCGGGGCAATGAGCAGTTCTTC | CAEEGWRGNEQFF
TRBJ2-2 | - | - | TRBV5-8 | TGTGCCAGCAGCTTGTGTACGGGGGGCTCCACCACCGGGGAGCTGTTTTTT | CASSLCTGGSTTGELFF
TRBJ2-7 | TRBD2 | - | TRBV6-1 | TGTGCCAGCAGAGTGCGCTGGGACTACTCCTACGAGCAGTACTTC | CASRVRWDYSYEQYF
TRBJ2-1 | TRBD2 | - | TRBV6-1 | TGTGCCAGCAGTGTAGGACTAGCCTCAGACAATGAGCAGTTCTTC | CASSVGLASDNEQFF
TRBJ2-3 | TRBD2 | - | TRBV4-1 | TGCGCCAGCAGCCCCACTCCGGGACTAGCGGGAGGGCCCTGGTCGGGCACAGATACGCAGTATTTT | CASSPTPGLAGGPWSGTDTQYF
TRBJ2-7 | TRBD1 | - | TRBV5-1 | TGCGCCAGCAGCTGGACAGGGGTCGACGAGCAGTACTTC | CASSWTGVDEQYF